The 4 T cell receptor beta chains listed next were all sequenced from one sample in a study of response to subunit inactivated influenza vaccine. Each CDR3 protein is one row after TCRdb ran MiXCR on the RT-PCR reads. The profile covers about 480,000 distinct CDR3 sequences, with approximately 11% appearing a single time and over 9.5% taken by the ten largest. The sample in question was PBMCs from blood, obtained 45 days after vaccination. These TCRs come from a man between 45 and 60 years old who received an inactivated influenza vaccine.

The rearrangement uses TRBV5-5 and TRBJ2-5; the match to TRBD2 covers 7 bases. The CDR3 contains 16 residues. Germline CDR1 SGHKS, CDR2 YYEKEE (reference sequence). V gave up 4 bases and J gave up 5 bases; unmatched junction bases: 14. CDR3 protein: CASSPAGTKGRETQYF. DNA of the CDR3: TGTGCCAGCAGCCCCGCTGGGACTAAGGGACGGGAGACCCAGTACTTC.

A remark on this clonotype: With a much larger clone just one base away, this may be a read error. V and J are TRBV11-2 and TRBJ2-2, with D perhaps matching TRBD1 (5 bases). Germline values: CDR1 SGHAT, CDR2 FQNNGV. The CDR3 totals 13 residues. Between the trimmed V and J ends, which lost 5 bases and 4 bases, there was a span of 8 bases. CDR3 sequence reads: CASSVGATGELFF. The CDR3 DNA reads as TGTGCCAGCAGCGTAGGGGCCACCGGGGAGCTGTTTTTT.

This clonotype was seen ten or more times. The chain employs TRBV4-2 and TRBJ2-1, with 7 bases identical to TRBD2. J lost 4 bases, V lost 7 bases, and 4 bases had no gene match. The CDR3 contains 13 residues. Germline V gene lookup returns CDR1 LGHNA and CDR2 YNFKEQ. The CDR3 nucleotides read TGTGCCAGCAAGGCTAGCGGTTACAATGAGCAGTTCTTC. Its protein is CASKASGYNEQFF.

The gene calls are TRBV11-1 and TRBJ2-1; 9 bases map to TRBD1. Germline V gene sequence: CDR1 SGHAT, CDR2 FQDESV (reference sequence). This CDR3 is built from 18 residues. V was clipped by 5 bases and J by 0 bases; unmatched bases: 11. The chain's CDR3 is CASSDGTGRDPSYNEQFF. The CDR3 DNA reads TGTGCCAGCAGCGACGGGACAGGGAGGGACCCCTCCTACAATGAGCAGTTCTTC.